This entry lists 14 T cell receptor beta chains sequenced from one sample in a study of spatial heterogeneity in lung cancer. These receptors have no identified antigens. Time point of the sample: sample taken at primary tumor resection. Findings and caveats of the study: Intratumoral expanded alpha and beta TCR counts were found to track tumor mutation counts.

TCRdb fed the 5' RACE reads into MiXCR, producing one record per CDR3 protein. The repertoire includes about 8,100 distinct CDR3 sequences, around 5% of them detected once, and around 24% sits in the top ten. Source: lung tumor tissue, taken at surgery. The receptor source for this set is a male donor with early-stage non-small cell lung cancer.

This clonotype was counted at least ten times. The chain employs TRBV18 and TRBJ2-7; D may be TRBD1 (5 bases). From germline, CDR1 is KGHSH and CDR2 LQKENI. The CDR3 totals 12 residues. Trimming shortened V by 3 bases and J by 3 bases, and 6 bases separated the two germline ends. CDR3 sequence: CASSPGRYEQYF. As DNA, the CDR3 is TGTGCCAGCTCACCGGGGCGCTACGAGCAGTACTTC. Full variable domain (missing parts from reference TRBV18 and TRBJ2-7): NAGVMQNPRHLVRRRGQEARLRCSPMKGHSHVYWYRQLPEEGLKFMVYLQKENIIDESGMPKERFSAEFPKEGPSILRIQQVVRGDSAAYFCASSPGRYEQYFGPGTRLTVT.

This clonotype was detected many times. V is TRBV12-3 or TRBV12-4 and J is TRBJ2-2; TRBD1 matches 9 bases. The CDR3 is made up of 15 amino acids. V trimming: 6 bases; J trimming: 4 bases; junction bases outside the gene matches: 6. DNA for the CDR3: TGTGCCAGCAGGGGGACAGGGTCCCTCACCGGGGAGCTGTTTTTT. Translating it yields CASRGTGSLTGELFF.

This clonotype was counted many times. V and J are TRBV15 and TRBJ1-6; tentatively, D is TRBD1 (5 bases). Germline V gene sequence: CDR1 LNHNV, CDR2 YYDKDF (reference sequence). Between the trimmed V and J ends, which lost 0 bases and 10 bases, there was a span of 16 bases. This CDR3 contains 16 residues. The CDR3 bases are TGTGCCACCAGCAGAGATCCCCTCCTCGGGGGGTCACCCCTCCACTTT. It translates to CATSRDPLLGGSPLHF.

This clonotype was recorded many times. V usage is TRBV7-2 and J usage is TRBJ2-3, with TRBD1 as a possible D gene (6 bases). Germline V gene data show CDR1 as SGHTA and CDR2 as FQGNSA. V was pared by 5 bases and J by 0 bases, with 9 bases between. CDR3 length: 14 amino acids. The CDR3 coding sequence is TGTGCCAGCAGCCGTGACAGGAGCACAGATACGCAGTATTTT. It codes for CASSRDRSTDTQYF.

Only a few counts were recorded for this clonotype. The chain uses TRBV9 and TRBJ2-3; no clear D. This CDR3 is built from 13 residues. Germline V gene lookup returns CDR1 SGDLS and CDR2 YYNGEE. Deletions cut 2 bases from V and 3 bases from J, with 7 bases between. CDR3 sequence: CASSVDFTDTQYF. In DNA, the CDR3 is TGTGCCAGCAGCGTTGACTTTACAGATACGCAGTATTTT. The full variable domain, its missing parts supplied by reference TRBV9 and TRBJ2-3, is DSGVTQTPKHLITATGQRVTLRCSPRSGDLSVYWYQQSLDQGLQFLIQYYNGEERAKGNILERFSAQQFPDLHSELNLSSLELGDSALYFCASSVDFTDTQYFGPGTRLTVL.

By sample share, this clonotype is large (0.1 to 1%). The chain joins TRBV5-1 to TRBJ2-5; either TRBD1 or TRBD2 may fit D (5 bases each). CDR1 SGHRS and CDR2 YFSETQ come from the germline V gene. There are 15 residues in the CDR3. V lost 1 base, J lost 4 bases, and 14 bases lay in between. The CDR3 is CASSLTQVGVETQYF. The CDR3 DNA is TGCGCCAGCAGCTTGACACAGGTCGGGGTAGAGACCCAGTACTTC.

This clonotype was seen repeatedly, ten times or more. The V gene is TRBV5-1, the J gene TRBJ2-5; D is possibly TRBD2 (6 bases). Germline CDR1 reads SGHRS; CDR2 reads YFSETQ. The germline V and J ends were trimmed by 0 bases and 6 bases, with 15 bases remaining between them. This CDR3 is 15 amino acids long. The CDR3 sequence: CASSLGDLDGQTQYF. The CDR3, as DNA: TGCGCCAGCAGCTTGGGGGACTTGGATGGACAGACCCAGTACTTC. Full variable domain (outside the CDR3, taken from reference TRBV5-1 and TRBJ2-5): KAGVTQTPRYLIKTRGQQVTLSCSPISGHRSVSWYQQTPGQGLQFLFEYFSETQRNKGNFPGRFSGRQFSNSRSEMNVSTLELGDSALYLCASSLGDLDGQTQYFGPGTRLLVL.

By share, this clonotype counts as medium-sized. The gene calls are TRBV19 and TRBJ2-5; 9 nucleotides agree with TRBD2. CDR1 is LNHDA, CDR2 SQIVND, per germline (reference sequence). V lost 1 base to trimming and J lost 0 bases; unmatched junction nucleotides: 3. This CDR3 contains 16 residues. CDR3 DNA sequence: TGTGCCAGTAGTATAGGACTAGCGGCGTACCAAGAGACCCAGTACTTC. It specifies CASSIGLAAYQETQYF.

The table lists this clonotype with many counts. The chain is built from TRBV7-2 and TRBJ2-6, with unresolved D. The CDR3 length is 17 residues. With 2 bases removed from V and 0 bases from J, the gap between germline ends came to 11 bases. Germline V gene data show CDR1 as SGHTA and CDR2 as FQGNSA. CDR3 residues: CASSLTLGSSGANVLTF. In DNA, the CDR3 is TGTGCCAGCAGCTTAACGTTGGGAAGCTCTGGGGCCAACGTCCTGACTTTC.

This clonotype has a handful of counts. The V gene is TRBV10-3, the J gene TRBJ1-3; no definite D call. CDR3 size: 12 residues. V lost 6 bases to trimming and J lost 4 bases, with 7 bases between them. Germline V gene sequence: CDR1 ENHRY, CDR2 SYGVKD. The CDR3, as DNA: TGTGCCATCAGCCCACTCGGAAACACCATATATTTT. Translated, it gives CAISPLGNTIYF.

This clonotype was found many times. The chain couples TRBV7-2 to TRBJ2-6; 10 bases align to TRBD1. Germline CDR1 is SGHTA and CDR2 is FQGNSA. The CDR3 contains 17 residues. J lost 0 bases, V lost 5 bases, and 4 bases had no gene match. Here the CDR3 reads CASSPGTGVSGANVLTF. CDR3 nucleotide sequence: TGTGCCAGCAGCCCCGGGACAGGGGTCTCTGGGGCCAACGTCCTGACTTTC.

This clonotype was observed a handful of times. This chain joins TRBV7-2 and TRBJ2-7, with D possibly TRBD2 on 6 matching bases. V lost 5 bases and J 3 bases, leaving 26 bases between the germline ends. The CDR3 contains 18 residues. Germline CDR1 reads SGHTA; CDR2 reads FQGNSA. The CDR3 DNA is TGTGCCAGCAGCCGATACCCGCGGGGTGCGATAGGAGGCTACGAGCAGTACTTC. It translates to CASSRYPRGAIGGYEQYF.

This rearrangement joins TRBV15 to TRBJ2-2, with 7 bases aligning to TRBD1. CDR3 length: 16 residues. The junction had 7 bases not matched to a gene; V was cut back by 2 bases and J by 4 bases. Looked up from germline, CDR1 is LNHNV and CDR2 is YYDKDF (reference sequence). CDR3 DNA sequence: TGTGCCACCAGCAGATTGGGGAACAGGGGCACCGGGGAGCTGTTTTTT. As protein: CATSRLGNRGTGELFF.

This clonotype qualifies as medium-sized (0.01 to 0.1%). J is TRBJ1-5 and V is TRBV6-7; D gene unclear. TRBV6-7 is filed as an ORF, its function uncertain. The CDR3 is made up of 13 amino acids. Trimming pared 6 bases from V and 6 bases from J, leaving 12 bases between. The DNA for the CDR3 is TGTGCCAGCAGATCGGAGGGAAGTCAGCCCCAGCATTTT. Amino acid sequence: CASRSEGSQPQHF.